This TCR beta chain comes out of a study of metastatic and nonmetastatic thyroid tumors. The wider study: For malignant and benign thyroid patients, tumor or nodule tissue and blood were the sources whose repertoires were compared. Study-level results: Malignant thyroid tumors reportedly had TCR beta diversity that was significantly higher than in benign nodules, in blood and tumor.

This clone showed up many times. The antigen remains unidentified. TCRdb re-clonotyped the PCR reads via MiXCR. The sample yields tens of thousands of clones, about 13% seen once. All patients were treatment-naive before thyroid surgery. The CDR3 sequence is 14 residues long. With 7 bases clipped from V and 1 base from J, the junction kept 4 bases outside the gene matches. The V gene's germline CDR1 is MDHEN and CDR2 SYDVKM. Sequenced input: blood. This chain links TRBV28 with TRBJ1-3; TRBD1 matches 7 bases. The clonotype originates from a female donor with papillary thyroid cancer or a benign thyroid nodule (not recorded which). Some clones in this sample may be carry-over from other donors' samples. CDR3: CASTQGGSGNTIYF. The CDR3 DNA follows: TGTGCCAGCACCCAGGGGGGTTCTGGAAACACCATATATTTT.